This T cell receptor beta chain was observed in a study of blood T cell repertoires in COVID-19. Overall study: Acute-phase and convalescent COVID-19 samples originated in the United States, Italy and Spain.

Data came from immunoSEQ multiplex PCR; TCRdb stores just in-frame clones and leaves some out. Of about 97,000 clones in the sample, about 90% are singletons; the top ten hold about 5.7%. Seattle enrolled patients during active infection and tracked them longitudinally. With 5 bases clipped from V and 0 bases from J, the junction kept 3 bases outside the gene matches. This CDR3 spans 15 amino acids. Germline values: CDR1 SGHTA, CDR2 FQGNSA. The specimen was peripheral blood. The gene calls are TRBV7-2 and TRBJ2-7; TRBD2 matches at 11 bases. This TCR came from a woman aged 45-59 years with COVID-19, enrolled during active disease. This chain's CDR3 is CASSKGTSGSYEQYF. DNA for the CDR3: TGTGCCAGCAGCAAGGGGACTAGCGGCTCCTACGAGCAGTACTTC.